The 31 T cell receptor beta chains below were found in one sample sequenced in a study of blood T cell repertoires in COVID-19. Only in-frame clones appear in the TCRdb table, and some are missing; sequencing was by immunoSEQ multiplex PCR. Seen here are approximately 35,000 clones, 80% observed once, and the top ten hold less than 35%. The specimen sequenced was peripheral blood. Receptors were obtained from an elderly man with acute or convalescent COVID-19.

This CDR3 is CASSLEGVYGYTF. CDR3 sequence (DNA): TGTGCCAGCAGCTTGGAAGGGGTCTATGGCTACACCTTC. The chain is built from TRBV5-6 and TRBJ1-2, with a tentative D call TRBD1 (5 bases). The V gene's germline CDR1 is SGHDT and CDR2 YYEEEE. V was clipped by 0 bases and J by 4 bases, with 7 bases between them. This CDR3 has 13 residues.

The gene calls are TRBV28 and TRBJ1-5, with 7 bases identical to TRBD1. Germline V gene lookup returns CDR1 MDHEN and CDR2 SYDVKM. V lost 8 bases, J lost 0 bases, and 10 bases stayed unmatched. This CDR3 contains 16 residues. CDR3: CASRGQRAYSNQPQHF. The CDR3, as DNA: TGTGCCAGCCGGGGACAGAGAGCTTATAGCAATCAGCCCCAGCATTTT.

CDR3 amino acids: CASSGTGDYEQYF. In DNA form, the CDR3 reads TGTGCCAGCAGCGGAACAGGGGACTACGAGCAGTACTTC. This chain links TRBV5-8 with TRBJ2-7, with 7 bases identical to TRBD1. V trimming: 4 bases; J trimming: 3 bases; junction bases outside the gene matches: 4. The CDR3 totals 13 residues. Germline values: CDR1 SGHTS, CDR2 YDEGEE.

The rearrangement uses TRBV19 and TRBJ2-3; 7 bases are shared with TRBD2. Germline lookup yields CDR1 LNHDA and CDR2 SQIVND (reference sequence). The CDR3 consists of 17 residues. Losses at the gene ends were 3 bases for V and 1 base for J; bases not matched to a gene: 10. The CDR3: CASSIRAGARGTDTQYF. The CDR3 DNA reads TGTGCCAGTAGTATCCGGGCGGGAGCGCGAGGCACAGATACGCAGTATTTT.

This chain links TRBV7-8 with TRBJ2-7; D remains unclear. Trimming stripped 5 bases from V and 3 bases from J, with 20 bases between. Germline V gene sequence: CDR1 SGHVS, CDR2 FQNEAQ. The CDR3 spans 16 residues. The CDR3 is CASSTPRRLDRYEQYF. The CDR3 DNA is TGTGCCAGCAGCACCCCCAGAAGGCTAGATCGCTACGAGCAGTACTTC.

The V and J genes are TRBV5-1 and TRBJ2-5; D may be TRBD2 (5 bases). The germline CDR1 and CDR2 sequences are SGHRS and YFSETQ. This CDR3 spans 16 amino acids. V dropped 4 bases and J dropped 1 base, with 17 bases sitting between them. CDR3 sequence: CASSPRGGSGQETQYF. The CDR3 bases are TGCGCCAGCAGCCCGCGTGGAGGCTCGGGCCAAGAGACCCAGTACTTC.

The chain carries TRBV19 and TRBJ1-5; TRBD1 matches at 9 bases. This CDR3 comprises 15 residues. V dropped 7 bases and J dropped 6; count of bases not matched to a gene: 10. The germline gives CDR1 LNHDA, CDR2 SQIVND (reference sequence). The CDR3 reads CASKRGGTGLQPQHF. The CDR3, as DNA: TGTGCCAGTAAAAGGGGAGGGACAGGGCTTCAGCCCCAGCATTTT. Full variable domain (missing parts from reference TRBV19 and TRBJ1-5): DGGITQSPKYLFRKEGQNVTLSCEQNLNHDAMYWYRQDPGQGLRLIYYSQIVNDFQKGDIAEGYSVSREKKESFPLTVTSAQKNPTAFYLCASKRGGTGLQPQHFGDGTRLSIL.

The rearrangement uses TRBV14 and TRBJ2-5; D may be TRBD1 (5 bases). The germline CDR1 and CDR2 sequences are SGHDN and FVKESK. Deletions cut 1 base from V and 2 bases from J, with 8 bases between. This CDR3 region has 14 residues. CDR3 region: CASSQAQVQETQYF. In nucleotides, the CDR3 is TGTGCCAGCAGCCAAGCACAGGTACAAGAGACCCAGTACTTC.

This chain links TRBV2 with TRBJ2-2, with TRBD1 matching 7 bases. This CDR3 has 13 amino acids. Trimming at V came to 7 bases and at J to 3 bases, leaving 2 bases not matched to a gene. Germline CDR1 SNHLY, CDR2 FYNNEI. The chain's CDR3 is CASKDRDTGELFF. DNA for the CDR3: TGTGCCAGCAAAGACAGGGACACCGGGGAGCTGTTTTTT.

The chain uses TRBV6-5 and TRBJ1-3; D is perhaps TRBD1 (5 bases). Trimming removed 7 bases at V and 4 bases at J, with 11 bases between. CDR1 is MNHEY, CDR2 SVGAGI, per germline. The CDR3 runs to 13 residues. CDR3 sequence (DNA): TGTGCCAGCATGGGGCGGAGAGGAAACACCATATATTTT. Translation: CASMGRRGNTIYF.

V gene TRBV15 combines with J gene TRBJ1-5; possibly TRBD1 for D (5 bases). Germline V lookup: CDR1 LNHNV, CDR2 YYDKDF (reference sequence). Trimming stripped 1 base from V and 2 bases from J, with 12 bases between. This CDR3 comprises 16 residues. CDR3 residues: CATSRGVGGGNQPQHF. In nucleotides, the CDR3 is TGTGCCACCAGCAGAGGGGTCGGGGGGGGCAATCAGCCCCAGCATTTT.

The chain joins TRBV9 to TRBJ2-2; a possible D gene is TRBD1 (8 bases). The CDR3 is 16 residues long. Looked up from germline, CDR1 is SGDLS and CDR2 is YYNGEE. V was clipped by 6 bases and J by 4 bases, with 19 bases between them. This CDR3 is CASNRGGDSFTGELFF. The CDR3 DNA reads as TGTGCCAGCAACAGGGGGGGCGATAGTTTCACCGGGGAGCTGTTTTTT.

In its sample, this clone was seen once. This chain connects TRBV19 to TRBJ2-7; D gene unclear. This CDR3 is built from 13 residues. Germline loops: CDR1 LNHDA, CDR2 SQIVND (reference sequence). V lost 5 bases and J 2 bases, leaving 10 bases between the germline ends. The CDR3 sequence: CASSAGTTYEQYF. The CDR3 DNA reads as TGTGCCAGTAGTGCAGGCACGACCTACGAGCAGTACTTC.

This clone was picked up many times. V and J are TRBV11-2 and TRBJ2-7, with D possibly TRBD2 on 5 matching bases. The V gene's germline CDR1 is SGHAT and CDR2 FQNNGV. The CDR3 is 15 residues long. V shed 5 bases and J shed 1 base, with 15 bases lying between them. The CDR3 region is CASSPNPGSSYEQYF. The DNA of the CDR3 is TGTGCCAGCAGCCCAAATCCGGGAAGTTCCTACGAGCAGTACTTC.

The CDR3 here is CAIRGTAYNTIYF. DNA of the CDR3: TGTGCCATCCGCGGGACAGCATACAACACCATATATTTT. This chain connects TRBV10-3 to TRBJ1-3; TRBD1 matches 7 bases. Germline values: CDR1 ENHRY, CDR2 SYGVKD. The J segment lost 7 bases and the V segment lost 8 bases, leaving 8 bases of the junction unmatched. The CDR3 spans 13 residues.

The V call is TRBV5-6, the J call TRBJ1-4, with 8 bases lining up with TRBD1. The germline CDR1 and CDR2 sequences are SGHDT and YYEEEE. V lost 3 bases and J lost 4; bases outside the gene matches: 5. This CDR3 comprises 15 residues. The CDR3 sequence is CASSSWDRNNEKLFF. CDR3 bases: TGTGCCAGCAGCTCCTGGGACAGGAATAATGAAAAACTGTTTTTT.

This clone was detected once. This CDR3 is CAYNPSTDTQYF. The CDR3 DNA sequence: TGTGCCTACAACCCTAGCACAGATACGCAGTATTTT. V and J are TRBV30 and TRBJ2-3; no clear D. The CDR3 covers 12 residues. The V gene's germline CDR1 is GTSNPN and CDR2 SVGIG (reference sequence). V was trimmed by 7 bases and J by 0 bases, leaving 8 bases between them.

J is TRBJ2-7 and V is TRBV13; tentative D call: TRBD2 (5 bases). Trimming stripped 5 bases from V and 4 bases from J, with 12 bases between. The length of the CDR3 is 13 residues. Germline CDR1 and CDR2: PRHDT and FYEKMQ (reference sequence). CDR3 DNA: TGTGCCAGCAGCCTCGAGGGTGCTTACGAGCAGTACTTC. It codes for CASSLEGAYEQYF.

This clone was seen only once. The rearrangement links TRBV29-1 to TRBJ2-3; 10 nucleotides align to TRBD1. Looked up from germline, CDR1 is SQVTM and CDR2 is ANQGSEA. The CDR3 length is 17 residues. Trimming cost V 2 bases and J 4 bases; bases outside gene matches: 12. DNA for the CDR3: TGCAGCGTTGAATTCACCGGACAGGGGGTTGGCTCAGATACGCAGTATTTT. It yields the protein CSVEFTGQGVGSDTQYF.

The V call is TRBV7-9, the J call TRBJ2-7; D perhaps matches TRBD1 (6 bases). V shed 4 bases and J shed 5 bases, with 18 bases lying between them. Germline V gene data show CDR1 as SEHNR and CDR2 as FQNEAQ (reference sequence). This CDR3 contains 15 residues. For the CDR3, the DNA is TGTGCCAGCAGCTCAGGGGACCGGGTCGGCAACGAGCAGTACTTC. The encoded protein is CASSSGDRVGNEQYF.

The chain employs TRBV2 and TRBJ2-2, with D maybe TRBD1 (6 bases). The V gene's germline CDR1 is SNHLY and CDR2 FYNNEI. This CDR3 contains 14 residues. Trimming cost V 8 bases and J 5 bases, with 15 bases left between them. The CDR3 DNA follows: TGTGCCAGCCGGAATCAGGGGTCGACCGGGGAGCTGTTTTTT. Residues: CASRNQGSTGELFF.

There are a few counts of this clone. This chain uses TRBV28 with TRBJ2-1; 9 positions agree with TRBD1. The CDR3 extends over 15 amino acids. V dropped 4 bases and J dropped 6; count of bases not matched to a gene: 7. Per the germline V gene, CDR1 is MDHEN and CDR2 is SYDVKM. The CDR3 region is CASSSLTGGFNEQFF. The CDR3 nucleotides read TGTGCCAGCAGTTCTCTGACAGGGGGATTCAATGAGCAGTTCTTC.

The chain joins TRBV15 to TRBJ2-3, with 9 bases aligning to TRBD2. Germline CDR1 reads LNHNV; CDR2 reads YYDKDF (reference sequence). This CDR3 contains 16 residues. V dropped 0 bases and J dropped 5; count of bases not matched to a gene: 6. CDR3 nucleotides: TGTGCCACCAGCAGAGATTATAGCGGGGGAATAGATACGCAGTATTTT. It is translated as CATSRDYSGGIDTQYF.

This clone was found once. This chain links TRBV5-4 with TRBJ2-2; 12 bases fit TRBD2. Looked up from germline, CDR1 is SGHNT and CDR2 is YYREEE (reference sequence). This CDR3 comprises 16 residues. J was trimmed by 7 bases and V by 0 bases; bases with no gene match: 4. The CDR3 region is CASSLASGGVGGELFF. CDR3 bases: TGTGCCAGCAGCTTGGCTAGCGGGGGGGTTGGCGGGGAGCTGTTTTTT.

The chain recombines TRBV18 with TRBJ1-1; TRBD1 might be the D (6 bases). The germline V and J ends were trimmed by 4 bases and 5 bases, with 11 bases remaining between them. Germline CDR1 is KGHSH and CDR2 is LQKENI. The CDR3 runs 13 residues. In DNA, the CDR3 is TGTGCCAGCTCACTACAAGGGGGAACTGAAGCTTTCTTT. Encoded protein: CASSLQGGTEAFF.

The V and J genes are TRBV6-2 or TRBV6-3 and TRBJ2-5; TRBD2 is a possible D gene (5 bases). The V end was cut by 5 bases, the J end by 1 base, with 23 bases between. The germline CDR1 and CDR2 sequences are MNHEY and SVGEGT. This CDR3 is 18 amino acids long. The CDR3, as DNA: TGTGCCAGCAGTCCCAGGACTCCAGCGGAACGAATCCAAGAGACCCAGTACTTC. The encoded protein is CASSPRTPAERIQETQYF.

This clone showed up just once. The V and J genes are TRBV28 and TRBJ1-5; unclear D gene. Germline values: CDR1 MDHEN, CDR2 SYDVKM. The CDR3 consists of 14 residues. Trimming took 3 bases from V and 0 from J, leaving 6 bases between them. CDR3 residues: CASSFPDSNQPQHF. The CDR3 DNA reads TGTGCCAGCAGTTTCCCAGATAGCAATCAGCCCCAGCATTTT.

The V and J genes are TRBV7-2 and TRBJ1-5; perhaps TRBD1 as D (5 bases). This CDR3 has 14 residues. Looked up from germline, CDR1 is SGHTA and CDR2 is FQGNSA. Between the trimmed V and J ends, which lost 2 bases and 6 bases, there was a span of 11 bases. In nucleotides, the CDR3 is TGTGCCAGCAGCTTAAATGGGGCCGCTCAGCCCCAGCATTTT. Its protein product is CASSLNGAAQPQHF.

The chain carries TRBV7-9 and TRBJ1-1, with 8 bases fitting TRBD1. J was trimmed by 0 bases and V by 5 bases; bases with no gene match: 5. This CDR3 is 15 amino acids long. CDR1 is SEHNR and CDR2 is FQNEAQ in the germline V gene (reference sequence). CDR3 in DNA: TGTGCCAGCAGCCAAAAACAGGGGGTGAACACTGAAGCTTTCTTT. This gives the protein CASSQKQGVNTEAFF.

V usage is TRBV9 and J usage is TRBJ1-2, with 9 nucleotides matching TRBD1. Germline CDR1 is SGDLS and CDR2 is YYNGEE. V dropped 3 bases and J dropped 7; count of bases not matched to a gene: 4. This CDR3 contains 13 residues. In nucleotides, the CDR3 is TGTGCCAGCAGCGCGGGGACAGGGTTTGGCTACACCTTC. Protein product: CASSAGTGFGYTF.

The rearrangement links TRBV5-1 to TRBJ2-2, with TRBD2 as a possible D gene (6 bases). Trimming took off 5 bases at V and 2 bases at J, with 10 bases between the two ends. Per germline, CDR1 SGHRS and CDR2 YFSETQ. This CDR3 spans 14 amino acids. DNA for the CDR3: TGCGCCAGCAGACCTAGCGAAAACACCGGGGAGCTGTTTTTT. It translates to CASRPSENTGELFF.